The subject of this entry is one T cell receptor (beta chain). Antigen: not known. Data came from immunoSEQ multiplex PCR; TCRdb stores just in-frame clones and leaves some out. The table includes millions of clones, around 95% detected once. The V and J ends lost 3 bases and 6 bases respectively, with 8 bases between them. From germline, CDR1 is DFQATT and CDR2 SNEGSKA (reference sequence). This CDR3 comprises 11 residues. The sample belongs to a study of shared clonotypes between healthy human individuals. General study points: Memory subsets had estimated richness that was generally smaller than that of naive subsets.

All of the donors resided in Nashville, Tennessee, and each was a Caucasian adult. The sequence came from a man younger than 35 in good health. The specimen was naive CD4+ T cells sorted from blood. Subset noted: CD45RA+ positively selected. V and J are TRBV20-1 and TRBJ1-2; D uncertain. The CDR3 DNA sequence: TGCAGTGCTAGGGTCAACAATGGCTACACCTTC. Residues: CSARVNNGYTF.